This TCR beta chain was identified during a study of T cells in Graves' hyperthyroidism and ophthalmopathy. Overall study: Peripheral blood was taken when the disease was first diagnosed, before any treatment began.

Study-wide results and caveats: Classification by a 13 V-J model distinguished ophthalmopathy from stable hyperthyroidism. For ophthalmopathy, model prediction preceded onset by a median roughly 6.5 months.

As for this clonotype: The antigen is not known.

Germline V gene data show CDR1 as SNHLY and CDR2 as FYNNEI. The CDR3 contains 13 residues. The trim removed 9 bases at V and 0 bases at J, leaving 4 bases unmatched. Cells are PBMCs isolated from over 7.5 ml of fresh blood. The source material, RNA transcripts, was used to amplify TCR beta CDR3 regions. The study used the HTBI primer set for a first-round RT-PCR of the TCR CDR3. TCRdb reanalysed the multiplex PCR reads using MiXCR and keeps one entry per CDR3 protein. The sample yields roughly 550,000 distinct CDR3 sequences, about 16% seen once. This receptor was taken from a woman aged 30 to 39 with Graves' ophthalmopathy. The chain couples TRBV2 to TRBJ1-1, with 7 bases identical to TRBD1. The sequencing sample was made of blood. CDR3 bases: TGTGCCAGTAAGACAGGGATGAACACTGAAGCTTTCTTT. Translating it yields CASKTGMNTEAFF.